The source of this TCR beta chain is a study of OX40 agonist ivuxolimab in advanced cancers. Study-level background: Three dose-escalation patients had partial responses: one with hepatocellular carcinoma and two with cutaneous melanoma.

General observations from the study: Blood T cells, both CD4+ and CD8+, expanded clonally by week 6 at 0.1 to 3.0 mg/kg.

The repertoire was sequenced with immunoSEQ multiplex PCR; TCRdb's copy has only in-frame clones and lacks some. The sample carries about 81,000 clones, 85% to 90% recorded once. About this clone itself: Its cognate antigen is unknown.

Systemic immunosuppression or a history of autoimmune disease excluded patients. Collection of blood occurred at baseline, at cycle 4 day 1, and at cycle 7 day 1. V was pared by 8 bases and J by 5 bases, with 7 bases between. Germline V CDR1 and CDR2: MNHNS, SASEGT. The CDR3 sequence is 11 residues long. The chain joins TRBV6-1 to TRBJ1-5; D gene uncertain. The sequence came from an adult with an advanced solid tumor such as melanoma, head and neck, liver or kidney cancer. Specimen: CD4+ or CD8+ T cells sorted from blood, collected in a trial of the OX40 agonist ivuxolimab. The CDR3 protein is CASGPYQPQHF. The CDR3 DNA sequence: TGTGCCAGCGGCCCTTATCAGCCCCAGCATTTT.